This TCR beta chain was captured in a study of CXCR3-negative and CXCR3-positive naive CD8 T cells. The authors prepared UMI-labeled TRB cDNA libraries by 5' RACE. TCRdb reprocessed the 5' RACE reads and keeps a single row for each CDR3 protein, giving no DNA. The sample features around 80,000 distinct CDR3 sequences, with approximately 0.62% in its top ten. Broader study findings: Naive cells, whether CXCR3-negative or CXCR3-positive, had similar TRBV-TRBJ usage, while memory cells differed. Researchers report that CXCR3-positive naive cells carry more hydrophobic TRB CDR3s than CXCR3-negative naive cells.

As concerns this clonotype: Its antigen is still unknown.

The specimen sequenced was naive CXCR3+ CD8+ T cells from blood. Subset meaning: CD45RO-CCR7+CD27+CD95- naive CD8+ T cells expressing CXCR3 (TNR3+). The sequence was obtained from a human donor in good health. Some clones in this sample may be carry-over from other donors' samples.

The CDR3 loop reads CASRPGHLYSYEQYF. This rearrangement joins TRBV6-5 to TRBJ2-7; the TCRdb call, TRBD1, lacks DNA for checking. Germline CDR1 reads MNHEY; CDR2 reads SVGAGI. This CDR3 contains 15 residues.